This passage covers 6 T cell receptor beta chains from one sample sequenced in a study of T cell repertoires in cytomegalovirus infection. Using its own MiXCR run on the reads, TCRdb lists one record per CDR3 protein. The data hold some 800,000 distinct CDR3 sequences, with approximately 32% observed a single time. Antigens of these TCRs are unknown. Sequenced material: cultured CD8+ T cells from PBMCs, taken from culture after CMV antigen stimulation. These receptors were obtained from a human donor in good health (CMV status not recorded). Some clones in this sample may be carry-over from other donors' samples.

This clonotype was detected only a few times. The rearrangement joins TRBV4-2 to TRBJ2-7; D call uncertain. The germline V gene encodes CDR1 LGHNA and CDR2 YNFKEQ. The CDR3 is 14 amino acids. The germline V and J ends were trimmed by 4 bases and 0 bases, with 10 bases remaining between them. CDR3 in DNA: TGTGCCAGCAGCCTGGGGATAAGCTCCTACGAGCAGTACTTC. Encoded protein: CASSLGISSYEQYF.

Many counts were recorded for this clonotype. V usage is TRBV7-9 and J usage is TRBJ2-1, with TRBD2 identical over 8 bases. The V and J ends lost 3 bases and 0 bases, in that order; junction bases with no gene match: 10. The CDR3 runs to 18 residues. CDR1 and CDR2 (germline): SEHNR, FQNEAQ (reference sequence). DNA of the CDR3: TGTGCCAGCAGCTTTGGTCTAGCGGGCCTCAGCTCCTACAATGAGCAGTTCTTC. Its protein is CASSFGLAGLSSYNEQFF.

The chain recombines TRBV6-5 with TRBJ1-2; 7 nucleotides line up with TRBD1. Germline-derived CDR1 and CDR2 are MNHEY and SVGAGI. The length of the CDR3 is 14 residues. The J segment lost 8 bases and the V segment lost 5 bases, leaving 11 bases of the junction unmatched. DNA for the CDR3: TGTGCCAGCAGTCTACAACAGGGGCCCCGGGGCTACACCTTC. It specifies CASSLQQGPRGYTF.

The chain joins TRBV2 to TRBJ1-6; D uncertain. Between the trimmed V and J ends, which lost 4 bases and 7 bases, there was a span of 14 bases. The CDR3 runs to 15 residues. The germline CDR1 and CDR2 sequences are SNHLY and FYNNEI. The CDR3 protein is CASSGGGAANSPLHF. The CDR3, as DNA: TGTGCCAGCAGTGGGGGTGGAGCCGCCAATTCACCCCTCCACTTT. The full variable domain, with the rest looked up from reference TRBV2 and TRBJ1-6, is EPEVTQTPSHQVTQMGQEVILRCVPISNHLYFYWYRQILGQKVEFLVSFYNNEISEKSEIFDDQFSVERPDGSNFTLKIRSTKLEDSAMYFCASSGGGAANSPLHFGNGTRLTVT.

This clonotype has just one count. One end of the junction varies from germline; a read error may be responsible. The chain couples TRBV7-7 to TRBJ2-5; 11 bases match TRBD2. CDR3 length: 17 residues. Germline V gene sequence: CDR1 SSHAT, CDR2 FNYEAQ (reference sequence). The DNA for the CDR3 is TGTGCTAGCAGCTTCGAGGGAGGACTAGCGGGCCAAGAGACCCAGTACTTC. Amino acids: CASSFEGGLAGQETQYF.

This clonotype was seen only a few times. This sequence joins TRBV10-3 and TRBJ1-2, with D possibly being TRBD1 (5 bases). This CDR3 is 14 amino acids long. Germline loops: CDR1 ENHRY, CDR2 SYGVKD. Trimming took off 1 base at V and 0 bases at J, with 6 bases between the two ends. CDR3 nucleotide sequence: TGTGCCATCAGTGAGTGGGGACCTAACTATGGCTACACCTTC. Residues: CAISEWGPNYGYTF.